Listed here are 18 T cell receptor beta chains from one sample, sequenced in a study of T cells after yellow fever vaccination. TCRdb passed the 5' RACE reads through MiXCR, listing each CDR3 protein once. The data hold 250,000 to 400,000 distinct CDR3 sequences, with approximately 4% observed a single time. This specimen was PBMCs, taken 5 days after the yellow fever booster vaccination. These receptor sequences come from a man between 18 and 29 years old who received the YFV17D yellow fever vaccine.

This clonotype has a count of ten or more. The genes are TRBV4-2 and TRBJ1-2, with 7 bases fitting TRBD1. CDR1 and CDR2 (germline): LGHNA, YNFKEQ. With 0 bases clipped from V and 3 bases from J, the junction kept 7 bases outside the gene matches. The CDR3 spans 16 residues. The CDR3 DNA sequence: TGTGCCAGCAGCCAAGAGGGGACAGTCGTTTACTATGGCTACACCTTC. Residues: CASSQEGTVVYYGYTF.

The gene calls are TRBV7-9 and TRBJ1-1, with TRBD1 as a possible D gene (5 bases). The length of the CDR3 is 18 residues. V shed 4 bases and J shed 0 bases, with 21 bases lying between them. Per the germline V gene, CDR1 is SEHNR and CDR2 is FQNEAQ (reference sequence). The CDR3, as DNA: TGTGCCAGCAGCTACGGGGTCAGGGAATTGGGGATGAACACTGAAGCTTTCTTT. Translated: CASSYGVRELGMNTEAFF.

This clonotype was seen repeatedly, ten times or more. The chain carries TRBV10-3 and TRBJ2-3; D tentatively fits TRBD1 or TRBD2 (5 bases each). This CDR3 region has 13 residues. Trimming took off 11 bases at V and 2 bases at J, with 14 bases between the two ends. CDR1 and CDR2 (germline): ENHRY, SYGVKD. CDR3 amino acids: CASSYGATDTQYF. The CDR3 DNA follows: TGTGCCTCATCGTACGGGGCCACAGATACGCAGTATTTT.

This clonotype appeared many times. This sequence joins TRBV7-8 and TRBJ1-1; a weak D match, TRBD1 (5 bases). The CDR3 covers 15 residues. In germline, CDR1 is SGHVS, CDR2 FQNEAQ. The V gene lost 6 bases and the J gene lost 4 bases, with 18 bases spanning the gap. Here the CDR3 reads CASRLSRFGGTEAFF. DNA for the CDR3: TGTGCCAGCAGACTTTCCCGTTTTGGGGGCACTGAAGCTTTCTTT.

This clonotype was found many times. V gene TRBV29-1 combines with J gene TRBJ1-1; 8 bases align to TRBD1. Germline CDR1 SQVTM, CDR2 ANQGSEA. The CDR3 length is 12 residues. V was pared by 7 bases and J by 1 base, with 2 bases of the junction left unmatched. CDR3: CSAGGWNTEAFF. In DNA form, the CDR3 reads TGCAGCGCAGGGGGCTGGAACACTGAAGCTTTCTTT.

This clonotype was seen at least ten times. The J gene is TRBJ2-7, the V gene TRBV20-1; D may be TRBD2 (6 bases). The CDR3 spans 15 residues. V shed 6 bases and J shed 2 bases, with 20 bases lying between them. Germline CDR1 DFQATT, CDR2 SNEGSKA (reference sequence). DNA of the CDR3: TGCAGTGCCAGAACCGGGGGTTCCCTCACCTACGAGCAGTACGTC. Translated, it gives CSARTGGSLTYEQYV.

In its sample, this clonotype was seen many times. This sequence joins TRBV7-9 and TRBJ2-4; 12 positions match TRBD1. CDR3 length: 17 amino acids. Trimming cost V 4 bases and J 7 bases; bases outside gene matches: 11. CDR1 SEHNR and CDR2 FQNEAQ come from the germline V gene (reference sequence). The CDR3: CASSYPGTGGAGNIQYF. In DNA form, the CDR3 reads TGTGCCAGCAGCTACCCCGGGACAGGGGGCGCTGGGAACATTCAGTACTTC.

This clonotype was seen at least ten times. The chain carries TRBV6-5 and TRBJ1-1; 7 nucleotides agree with TRBD1. This CDR3 is 11 amino acids long. The J segment lost 8 bases and the V segment lost 7 bases, leaving 4 bases of the junction unmatched. Per the germline V gene, CDR1 is MNHEY and CDR2 is SVGAGI. CDR3 amino acids: CASKGQFEAFF. The DNA of the CDR3 is TGTGCCAGCAAGGGACAGTTCGAAGCTTTCTTT.

This clonotype was picked up a small number of times. An end of the junction differs from the germline gene, which may be a read error. This chain links TRBV7-6 with TRBJ2-2; D might be TRBD1 (6 bases). This CDR3 spans 13 amino acids. CDR1 is SGHVS, CDR2 FNYEAQ, per germline. CDR3: CASRRTEAGELFF. As DNA, the CDR3 is TGTGCTAGCAGGCGGACAGAGGCCGGGGAGCTGTTTTTT.

This clonotype came up a few times. The CDR3 region is CASTIRGGTQYF. The CDR3 nucleotides are TGTGCCAGCACCATTCGGGGGGGGACCCAGTACTTC. The V gene is TRBV11-2, the J gene TRBJ2-5, with 8 bases matching TRBD2. The CDR3 has 12 residues. V lost 7 bases, J lost 7 bases, and 5 bases stayed unmatched. Germline CDR1 is SGHAT and CDR2 is FQNNGV.

This clonotype was counted at least ten times. J is TRBJ1-2 and V is TRBV28; a weak D match, TRBD1 (6 bases). This CDR3 has 15 residues. V lost 9 bases and J lost 7, with 24 bases in between. The germline CDR1 and CDR2 sequences are MDHEN and SYDVKM. CDR3 sequence: CASLGRPRTERGYTF. The CDR3 DNA reads TGTGCCAGTCTTGGCCGACCTCGGACAGAACGTGGCTACACCTTC.

J is TRBJ2-5 and V is TRBV20-1, with D perhaps matching TRBD1 (5 bases). The CDR3 runs to 16 residues. The V and J ends lost 6 bases and 4 bases respectively, with 24 bases between them. Germline CDR1 is DFQATT and CDR2 is SNEGSKA (reference sequence). CDR3 protein: CSANPPGAAGRETQYF. In DNA form, the CDR3 reads TGCAGTGCCAACCCCCCTGGGGCCGCAGGGCGAGAGACCCAGTACTTC.

This clonotype was seen ten or more times. The chain recombines TRBV11-2 with TRBJ2-3; TRBD2 matches at 15 bases. V shed 5 bases and J 6 bases; nucleotides not matched to a gene: 9. There are 17 residues in the CDR3. Germline-derived CDR1 and CDR2 are SGHAT and FQNNGV. The CDR3 region has the DNA TGTGCCAGCAGCCCCCGGACTAGCGGGGGGGCGGGGGATACGCAGTATTTT. Translated, it gives CASSPRTSGGAGDTQYF.

The rearrangement uses TRBV7-3 and TRBJ2-1, with D unclear. Trimming took off 2 bases at V and 4 bases at J, with 12 bases between the two ends. This CDR3 contains 15 residues. CDR1 and CDR2 from the germline V gene are SGHTA and FQGTGA. DNA for the CDR3: TGTGCCAGCAGCTTAGGCGGTCTCACATACAATGAGCAGTTCTTC. It is translated as CASSLGGLTYNEQFF.

CDR3 amino acids: CASSWGQSYEQYV. The CDR3 region has the DNA TGTGCCAGCAGCTGGGGACAGTCCTACGAGCAGTACGTC. The chain combines TRBV7-8 with TRBJ2-7; 7 bases are shared with TRBD1. The CDR3 has 13 residues. Germline trimming cut 4 bases from V and 1 base from J; bases unmatched to any gene: 1. CDR1 SGHVS and CDR2 FQNEAQ come from the germline V gene.

This clonotype was found many times. The chain has TRBV18 and TRBJ2-5, with 11 bases lining up with TRBD1. V was clipped by 3 bases and J by 7 bases; unmatched bases: 7. CDR3 size: 15 residues. Germline V gives CDR1 KGHSH, CDR2 LQKENI. The CDR3 DNA follows: TGTGCCAGCTCACCGGACAGGGGGCCGCATGGGACCCAGTACTTC. Translation gives CASSPDRGPHGTQYF.

Many counts were recorded for this clonotype. V gene TRBV6-2 or TRBV6-3 combines with J gene TRBJ1-5; unclear D gene. CDR3 length: 14 amino acids. V lost 2 bases to trimming and J lost 3 bases, with 8 bases between them. CDR1 is MNHEY and CDR2 is SVGEGT in the germline V gene. The CDR3 DNA reads TGTGCCAGCAGTTACAGCGGGTACAATCAGCCCCAGCATTTT. Amino acids: CASSYSGYNQPQHF.

There are many counts of this clonotype. J is TRBJ2-2 and V is TRBV20-1; D perhaps matches TRBD1 (6 bases). The length of the CDR3 is 14 residues. CDR1 and CDR2 (germline): DFQATT, SNEGSKA (reference sequence). Trimming pared 6 bases from V and 5 bases from J, leaving 16 bases between. This CDR3 is CSAETGYGTGELFF. As DNA, the CDR3 is TGCAGTGCCGAAACAGGGTACGGGACCGGGGAGCTGTTTTTT.